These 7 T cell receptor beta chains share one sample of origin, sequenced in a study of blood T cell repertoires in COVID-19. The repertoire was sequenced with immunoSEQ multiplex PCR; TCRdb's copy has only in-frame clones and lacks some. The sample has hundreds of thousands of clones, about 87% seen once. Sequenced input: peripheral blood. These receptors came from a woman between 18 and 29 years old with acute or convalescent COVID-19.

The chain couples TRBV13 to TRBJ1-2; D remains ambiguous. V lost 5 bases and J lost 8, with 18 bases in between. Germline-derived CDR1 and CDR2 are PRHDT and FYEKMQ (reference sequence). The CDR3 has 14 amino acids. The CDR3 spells CASSTTRARLGYTF. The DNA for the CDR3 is TGTGCCAGCAGCACGACGCGGGCCCGATTAGGCTACACCTTC.

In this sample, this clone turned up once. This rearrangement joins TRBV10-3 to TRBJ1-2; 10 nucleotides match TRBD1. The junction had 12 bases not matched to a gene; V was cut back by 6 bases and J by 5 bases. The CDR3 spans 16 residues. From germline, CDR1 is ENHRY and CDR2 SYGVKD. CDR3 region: CAIRLGQGMKGYGYTF. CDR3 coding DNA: TGTGCCATCAGGTTGGGACAGGGGATGAAGGGTTATGGCTACACCTTC.

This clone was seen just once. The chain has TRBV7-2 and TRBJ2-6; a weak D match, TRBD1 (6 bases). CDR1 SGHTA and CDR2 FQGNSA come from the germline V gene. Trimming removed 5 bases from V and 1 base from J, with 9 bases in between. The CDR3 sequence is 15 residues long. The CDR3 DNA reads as TGTGCCAGCAGCCTTGGACAGTCTGGGGCCAACGTCCTGACTTTC. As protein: CASSLGQSGANVLTF.

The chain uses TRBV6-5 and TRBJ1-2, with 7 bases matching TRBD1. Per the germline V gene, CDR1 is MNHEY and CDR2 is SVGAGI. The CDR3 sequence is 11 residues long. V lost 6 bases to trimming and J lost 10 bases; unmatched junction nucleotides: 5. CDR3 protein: CASRRDRDYTF. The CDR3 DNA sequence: TGTGCCAGCAGACGCGACAGGGACTACACCTTC.

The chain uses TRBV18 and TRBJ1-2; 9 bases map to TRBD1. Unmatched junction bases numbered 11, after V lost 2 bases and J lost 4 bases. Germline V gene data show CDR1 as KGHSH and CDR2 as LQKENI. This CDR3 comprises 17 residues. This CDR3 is CASSPTRDRVKGYGYTF. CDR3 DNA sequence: TGTGCCAGCTCACCAACCCGGGACAGGGTTAAAGGCTATGGCTACACCTTC.

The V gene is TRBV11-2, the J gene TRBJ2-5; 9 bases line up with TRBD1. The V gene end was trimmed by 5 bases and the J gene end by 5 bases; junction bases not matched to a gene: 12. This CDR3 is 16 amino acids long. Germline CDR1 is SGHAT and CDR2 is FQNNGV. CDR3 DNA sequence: TGTGCCAGCAGCCAAGCGAGGACAGGGGCGCGGGAGACCCAGTACTTC. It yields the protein CASSQARTGARETQYF.

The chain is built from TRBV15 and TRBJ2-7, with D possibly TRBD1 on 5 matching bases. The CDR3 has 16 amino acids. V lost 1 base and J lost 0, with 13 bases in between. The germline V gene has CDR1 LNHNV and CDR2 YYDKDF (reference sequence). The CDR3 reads CATSRASQGLSYEQYF. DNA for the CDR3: TGTGCCACCAGCAGAGCTTCTCAGGGTCTCTCCTACGAGCAGTACTTC.